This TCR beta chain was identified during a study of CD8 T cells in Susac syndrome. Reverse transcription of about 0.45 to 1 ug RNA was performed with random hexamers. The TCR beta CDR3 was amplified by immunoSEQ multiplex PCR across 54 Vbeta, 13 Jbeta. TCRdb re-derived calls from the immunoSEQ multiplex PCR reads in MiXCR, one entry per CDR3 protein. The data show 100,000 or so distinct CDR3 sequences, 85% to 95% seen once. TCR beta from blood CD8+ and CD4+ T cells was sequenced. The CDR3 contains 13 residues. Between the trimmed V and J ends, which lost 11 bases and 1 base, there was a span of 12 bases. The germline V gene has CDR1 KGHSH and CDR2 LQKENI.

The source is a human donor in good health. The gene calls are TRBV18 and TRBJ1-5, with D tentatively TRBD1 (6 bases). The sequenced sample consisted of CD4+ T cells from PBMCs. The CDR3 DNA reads TGTGCCTCGGAAGGGGGAAGCAATCAGCCCCAGCATTTT. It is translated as CASEGGSNQPQHF. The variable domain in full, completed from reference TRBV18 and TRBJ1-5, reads NAGVMQNPRHLVRRRGQEARLRCSPMKGHSHVYWYRQLPEEGLKFMVYLQKENIIDESGMPKERFSAEFPKEGPSILRIQQVVRGDSAAYFCASEGGSNQPQHFGDGTRLSIL.